A single T cell receptor (beta chain) is shown here with its context. This sample was taken from a study of blood T cell repertoires in COVID-19. Clones were sequenced by immunoSEQ multiplex PCR, and TCRdb holds only the in-frame ones, with some missing. The sample comprises 200,000 to 300,000 clones, approximately 78% of which are singletons, and 12% rests with the top ten. The source material was peripheral blood. This TCR was recovered from a woman aged 60 to 75 with active or convalescent COVID-19.

DNA for the CDR3: TGCAGCGTTGAATTTTCCGTTCCGGGCACTGAAGCTTTCTTT. This sequence encodes CSVEFSVPGTEAFF. The gene calls are TRBV29-1 and TRBJ1-1, with D unresolved. V lost 2 bases to trimming and J lost 4 bases, with 14 bases between them. The germline gives CDR1 SQVTM, CDR2 ANQGSEA. CDR3 size: 14 residues.